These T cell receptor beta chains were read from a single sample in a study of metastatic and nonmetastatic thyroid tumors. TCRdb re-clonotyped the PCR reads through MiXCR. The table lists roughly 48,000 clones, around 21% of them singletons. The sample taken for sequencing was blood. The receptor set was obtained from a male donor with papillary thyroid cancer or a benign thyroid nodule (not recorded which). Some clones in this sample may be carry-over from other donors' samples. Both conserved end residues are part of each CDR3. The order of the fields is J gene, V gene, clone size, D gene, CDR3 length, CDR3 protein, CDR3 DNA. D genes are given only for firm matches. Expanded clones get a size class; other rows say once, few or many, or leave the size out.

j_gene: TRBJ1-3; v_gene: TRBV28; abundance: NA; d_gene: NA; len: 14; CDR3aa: CASSPYREGNTIYF; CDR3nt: TGTGCCAGCAGCCCCTACAGGGAAGGAAACACCATATATTTT
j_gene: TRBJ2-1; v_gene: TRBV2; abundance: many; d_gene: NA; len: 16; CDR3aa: CASRDPRGGFYNEQFF; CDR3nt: TGTGCCAGCAGGGACCCCAGGGGGGGTTTCTACAATGAGCAGTTCTTC
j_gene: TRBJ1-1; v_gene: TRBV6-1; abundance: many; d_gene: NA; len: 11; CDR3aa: CASRGPTEAFF; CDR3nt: TGTGCCAGCAGGGGGCCGACTGAAGCTTTCTTT
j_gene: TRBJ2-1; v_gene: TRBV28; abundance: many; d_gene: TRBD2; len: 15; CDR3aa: CASSLRGGSYNEQFF; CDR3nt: TGTGCCAGCAGTTTACGCGGGGGCTCCTACAATGAGCAGTTCTTC
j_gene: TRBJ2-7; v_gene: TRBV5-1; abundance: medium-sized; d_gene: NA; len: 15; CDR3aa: CASSFHQGDGTEQYF; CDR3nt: TGCGCCAGCAGCTTCCACCAGGGAGATGGGACGGAGCAGTACTTC
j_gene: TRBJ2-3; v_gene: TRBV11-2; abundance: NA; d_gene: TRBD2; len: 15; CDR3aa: CASSLVSGEGDTQYF; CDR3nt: TGTGCCAGCAGCTTAGTTAGCGGGGAGGGAGATACGCAGTATTTT
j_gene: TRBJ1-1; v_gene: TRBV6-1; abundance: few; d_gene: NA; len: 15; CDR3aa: CASSEWGGADTEAFF; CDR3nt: TGTGCCAGCAGTGAATGGGGGGGGGCGGACACTGAAGCTTTCTTT
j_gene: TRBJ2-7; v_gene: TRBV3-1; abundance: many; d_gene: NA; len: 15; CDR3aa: CASSQDRRATYEQYF; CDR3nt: TGTGCCAGCAGCCAAGATCGAAGAGCCACCTACGAGCAGTACTTC
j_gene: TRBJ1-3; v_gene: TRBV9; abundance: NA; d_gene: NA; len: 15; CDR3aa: CASSLGTVSGNTIYF; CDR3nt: TGTGCCAGCAGCTTGGGAACGGTCTCTGGAAACACCATATATTTT
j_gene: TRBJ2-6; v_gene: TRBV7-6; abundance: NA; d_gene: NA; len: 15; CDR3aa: CASSSTGAGANVPTF; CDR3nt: TGTGCCAGCAGCTCCACAGGTGCCGGGGCCAACGTCCCGACTTTC
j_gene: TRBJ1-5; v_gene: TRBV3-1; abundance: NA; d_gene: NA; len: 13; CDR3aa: CASSQVRDQPQHF; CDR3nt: TGTGCCAGCAGCCAAGTTCGGGATCAGCCCCAGCATTTT
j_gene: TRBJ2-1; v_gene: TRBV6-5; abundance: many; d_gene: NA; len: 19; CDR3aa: CASSYSRGAKRSSYNEQFF; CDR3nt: TGTGCCAGCAGTTACTCGAGGGGGGCGAAGCGGAGCTCCTACAATGAGCAGTTCTTC
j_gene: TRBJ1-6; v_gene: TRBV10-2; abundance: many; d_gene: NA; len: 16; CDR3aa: CASSESTGGTSSPLHF; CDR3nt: TGCGCCAGCAGTGAGTCGACGGGGGGAACTAGTTCACCCCTCCACTTT
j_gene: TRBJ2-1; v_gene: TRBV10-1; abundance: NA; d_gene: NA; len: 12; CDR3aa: CASSARGGEQFF; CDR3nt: TGCGCCAGCAGTGCTCGGGGTGGTGAGCAGTTCTTC
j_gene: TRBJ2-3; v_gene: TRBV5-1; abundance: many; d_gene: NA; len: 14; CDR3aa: CASSPGTSTDTQYF; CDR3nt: TGCGCCAGCAGCCCGGGGACTAGCACAGATACGCAGTATTTT
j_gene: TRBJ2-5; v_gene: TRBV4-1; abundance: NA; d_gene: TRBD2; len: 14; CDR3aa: CASSGLAGEETQYF; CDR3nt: TGCGCCAGCAGCGGACTAGCGGGAGAAGAGACCCAGTACTTC
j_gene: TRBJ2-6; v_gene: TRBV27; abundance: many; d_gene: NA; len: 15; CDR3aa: CASSLLSSGANVLTF; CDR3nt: TGTGCCAGCAGTTTATTAAGCTCTGGGGCCAACGTCCTGACTTTC
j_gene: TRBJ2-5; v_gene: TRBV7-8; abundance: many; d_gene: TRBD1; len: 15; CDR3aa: CASSFTGGIGETQYF; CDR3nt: TGTGCCAGCAGCTTTACAGGGGGCATTGGGGAGACCCAGTACTTC
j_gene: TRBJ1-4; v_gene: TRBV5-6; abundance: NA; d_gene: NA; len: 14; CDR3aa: CASSSGHGNEKLFF; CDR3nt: TGTGCCAGCAGTTCGGGACACGGTAATGAAAAACTGTTTTTT
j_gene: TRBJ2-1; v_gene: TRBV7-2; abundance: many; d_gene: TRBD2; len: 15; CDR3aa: CASSFQLAGESEQFF; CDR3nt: TGTGCCAGCAGCTTTCAGTTAGCGGGAGAATCTGAGCAGTTCTTC
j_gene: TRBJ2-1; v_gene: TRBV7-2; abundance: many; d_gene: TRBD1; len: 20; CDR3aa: CASSLGPYRDRARRYNEQFF; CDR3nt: TGTGCCAGCAGCTTAGGGCCCTACCGGGACAGGGCCCGACGCTACAATGAGCAGTTCTTC
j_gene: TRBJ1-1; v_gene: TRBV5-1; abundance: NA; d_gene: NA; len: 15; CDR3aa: CASSLGDRTNTEAFF; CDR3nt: TGCGCCAGCAGCTTGGGTGACAGGACGAACACTGAAGCTTTCTTT
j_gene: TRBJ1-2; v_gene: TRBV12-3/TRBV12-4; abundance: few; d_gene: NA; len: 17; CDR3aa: CASSLIGLGSSNYGYTF; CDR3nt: TGTGCCAGCAGTTTGATCGGGTTAGGGTCGTCTAACTATGGCTACACCTTC
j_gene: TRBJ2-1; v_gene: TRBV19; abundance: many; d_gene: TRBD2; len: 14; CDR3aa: CASRIGGTSSEQFF; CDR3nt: TGTGCCAGTCGTATAGGAGGGACTAGCAGTGAGCAGTTCTTC
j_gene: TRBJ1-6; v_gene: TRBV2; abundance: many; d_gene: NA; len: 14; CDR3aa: CASRWRGDNSPLHF; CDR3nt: TGTGCCAGCAGGTGGAGGGGCGACAATTCACCCCTCCACTTT
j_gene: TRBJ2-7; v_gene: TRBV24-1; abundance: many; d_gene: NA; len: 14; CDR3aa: CATSDRTQGSEQYF; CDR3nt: TGTGCCACCAGTGATCGAACCCAGGGTAGCGAGCAGTACTTC
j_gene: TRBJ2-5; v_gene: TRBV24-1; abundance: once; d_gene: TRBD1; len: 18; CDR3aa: CATSDSTSRQGIRETQYF; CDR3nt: TGTGCCACCAGTGACTCTACGTCTCGACAGGGGATTAGGGAGACCCAGTACTTC
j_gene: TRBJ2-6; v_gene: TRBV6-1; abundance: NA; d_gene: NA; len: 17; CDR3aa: CASRTGQSASGANVLTF; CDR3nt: TGTGCCAGCAGAACAGGGCAATCCGCCTCTGGGGCCAACGTCCTGACTTTC
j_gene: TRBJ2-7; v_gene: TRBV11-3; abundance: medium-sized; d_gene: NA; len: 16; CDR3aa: CASSLDWAPPDYEQYF; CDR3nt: TGTGCCAGCAGCTTAGATTGGGCCCCGCCGGACTACGAGCAGTACTTC
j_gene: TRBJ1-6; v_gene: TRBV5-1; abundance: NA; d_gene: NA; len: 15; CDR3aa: CASSLAPGAESPLHF; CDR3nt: TGCGCCAGCAGCTTGGCCCCCGGGGCAGAATCACCCCTCCACTTT
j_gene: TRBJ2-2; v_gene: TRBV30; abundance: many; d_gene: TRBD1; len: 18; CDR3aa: CAWSVWRSTGGFTGELFF; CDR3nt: TGTGCCTGGAGTGTATGGAGGTCGACAGGGGGCTTTACCGGGGAGCTGTTTTTT
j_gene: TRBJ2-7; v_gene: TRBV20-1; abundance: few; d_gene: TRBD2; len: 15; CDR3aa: CSAPMREGGSYEQYF; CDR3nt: TGCAGTGCTCCAATGCGGGAGGGAGGGTCCTACGAGCAGTACTTC
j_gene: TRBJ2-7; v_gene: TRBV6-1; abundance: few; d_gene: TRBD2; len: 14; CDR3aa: CASSGGTSGYEQYF; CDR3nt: TGTGCCAGCAGTGGAGGGACTAGCGGCTACGAGCAGTACTTC
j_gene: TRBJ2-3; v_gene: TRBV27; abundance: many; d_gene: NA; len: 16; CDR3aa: CASSFYPGSGADTQYF; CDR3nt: TGTGCCAGCAGTTTTTATCCGGGGAGTGGGGCAGATACGCAGTATTTT
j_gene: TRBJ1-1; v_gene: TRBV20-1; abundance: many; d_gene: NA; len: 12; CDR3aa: CSARSGNTEAFF; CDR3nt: TGCAGTGCTAGATCCGGGAACACTGAAGCTTTCTTT
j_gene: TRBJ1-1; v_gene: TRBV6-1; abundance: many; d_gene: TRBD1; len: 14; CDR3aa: CASSTGQGGTEAFF; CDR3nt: TGTGCCAGCAGTACGGGACAGGGGGGCACTGAAGCTTTCTTT
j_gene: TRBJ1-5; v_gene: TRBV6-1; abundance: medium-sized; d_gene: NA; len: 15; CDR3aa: CASSGDRDFNQPQHF; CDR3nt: TGTGCCAGCAGCGGTGACCGGGACTTCAATCAGCCCCAGCATTTT
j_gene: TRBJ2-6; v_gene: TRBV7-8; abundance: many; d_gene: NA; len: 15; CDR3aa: CASSPQMLGANVLTF; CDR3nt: TGTGCCAGCAGTCCCCAGATGCTTGGGGCCAACGTCCTGACTTTC
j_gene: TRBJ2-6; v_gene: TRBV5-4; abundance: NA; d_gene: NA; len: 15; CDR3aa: CASSSEGPGANVLTF; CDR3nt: TGTGCCAGCAGCTCGGAGGGCCCAGGGGCCAACGTCCTGACTTTC
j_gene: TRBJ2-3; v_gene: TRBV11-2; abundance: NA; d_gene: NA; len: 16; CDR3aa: CASSRRGGGLTYTQYF; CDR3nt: TGTGCCAGCAGCAGGCGGGGTGGGGGTCTCACATATACGCAGTATTTT
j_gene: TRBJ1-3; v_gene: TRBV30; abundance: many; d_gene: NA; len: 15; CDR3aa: CAWSRDSGSGNTIYF; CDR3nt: TGTGCCTGGAGTAGGGATAGCGGCTCTGGAAACACCATATATTTT
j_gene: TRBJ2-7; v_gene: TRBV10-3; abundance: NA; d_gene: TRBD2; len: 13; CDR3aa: CEITAGPSYEQYF; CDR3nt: TGTGAAATCACAGCGGGGCCCTCCTACGAGCAGTACTTC
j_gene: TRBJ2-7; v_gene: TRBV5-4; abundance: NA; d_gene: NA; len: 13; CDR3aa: CASSSQGSYEQYF; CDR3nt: TGTGCCAGCAGCTCCCAGGGTTCTTACGAGCAGTACTTC
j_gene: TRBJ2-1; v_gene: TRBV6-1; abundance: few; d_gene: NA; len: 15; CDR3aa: CASSPSGTGGNEQFF; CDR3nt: TGTGCCAGCAGTCCCTCCGGTACGGGTGGAAATGAGCAGTTCTTC
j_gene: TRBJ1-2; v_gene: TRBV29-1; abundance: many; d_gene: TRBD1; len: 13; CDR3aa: CSVGQGFNYGYTF; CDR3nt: TGCAGCGTCGGACAGGGTTTTAACTATGGCTACACCTTC
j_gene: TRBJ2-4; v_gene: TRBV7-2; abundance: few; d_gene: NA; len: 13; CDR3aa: CASSFSGRDIQYF; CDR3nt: TGTGCCAGCAGCTTTTCGGGGCGTGACATTCAGTACTTC
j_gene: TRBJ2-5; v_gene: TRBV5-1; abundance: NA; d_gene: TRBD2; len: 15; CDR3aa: CVSSFGAGGQETHYF; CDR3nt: TGCGTCAGCAGCTTTGGGGCGGGGGGCCAAGAGACCCATTACTTC
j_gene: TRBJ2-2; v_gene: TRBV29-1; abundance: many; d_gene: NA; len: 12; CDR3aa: CSVEGSTGELFF; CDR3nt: TGCAGCGTTGAGGGGAGCACCGGGGAGCTGTTTTTT
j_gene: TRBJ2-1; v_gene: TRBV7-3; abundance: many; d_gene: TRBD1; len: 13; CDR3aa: CASSLMGQQMPFF; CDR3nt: TGTGCCAGCAGCTTAATGGGACAGCAGATGCCGTTCTTC
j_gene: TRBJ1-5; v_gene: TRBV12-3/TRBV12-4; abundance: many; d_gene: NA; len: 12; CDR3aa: CASSSGTRPQHF; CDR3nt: TGTGCCAGCAGTTCCGGGACACGGCCCCAGCATTTT
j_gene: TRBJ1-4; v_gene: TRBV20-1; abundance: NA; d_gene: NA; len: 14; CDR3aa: CSARVLGEDEKLFF; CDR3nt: TGCAGTGCTAGAGTGTTAGGGGAGGATGAAAAGCTGTTTTTT
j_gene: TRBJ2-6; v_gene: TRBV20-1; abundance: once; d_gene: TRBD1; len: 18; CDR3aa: CSSSEPGQEISGANVLTF; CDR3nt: TGCAGTTCTAGTGAACCGGGACAGGAGATCTCTGGGGCCAACGTCCTGACTTTC
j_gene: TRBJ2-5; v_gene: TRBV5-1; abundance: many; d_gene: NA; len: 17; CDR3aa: CASSPYWGGGSSETQYF; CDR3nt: TGCGCCAGCAGCCCCTACTGGGGTGGGGGTTCGTCGGAGACCCAGTACTTC